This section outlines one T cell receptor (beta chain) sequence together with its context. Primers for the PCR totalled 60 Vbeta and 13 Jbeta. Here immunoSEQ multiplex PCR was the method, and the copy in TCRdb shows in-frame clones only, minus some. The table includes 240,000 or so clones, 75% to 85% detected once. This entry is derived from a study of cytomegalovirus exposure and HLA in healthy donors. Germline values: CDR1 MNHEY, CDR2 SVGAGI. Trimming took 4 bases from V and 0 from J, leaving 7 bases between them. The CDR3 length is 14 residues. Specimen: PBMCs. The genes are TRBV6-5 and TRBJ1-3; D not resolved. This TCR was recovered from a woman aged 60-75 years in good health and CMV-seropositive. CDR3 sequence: CASSSQPSGNTIYF. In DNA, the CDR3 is TGTGCCAGCAGTTCACAGCCCTCTGGAAACACCATATATTTT.